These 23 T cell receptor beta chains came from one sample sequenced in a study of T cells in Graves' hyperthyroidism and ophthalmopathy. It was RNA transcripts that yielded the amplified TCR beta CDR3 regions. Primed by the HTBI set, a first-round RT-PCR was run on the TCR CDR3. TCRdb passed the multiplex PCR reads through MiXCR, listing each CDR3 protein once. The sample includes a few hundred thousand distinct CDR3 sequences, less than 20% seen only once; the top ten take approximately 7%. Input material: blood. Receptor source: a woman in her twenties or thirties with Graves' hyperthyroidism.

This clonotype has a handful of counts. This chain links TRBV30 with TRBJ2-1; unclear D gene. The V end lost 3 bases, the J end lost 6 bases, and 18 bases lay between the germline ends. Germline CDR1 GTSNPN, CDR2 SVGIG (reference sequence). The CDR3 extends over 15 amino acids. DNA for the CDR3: TGTGCCTGGAGCACAGAAGAGAGAAGTATCAATGAGCAGTTCTTC. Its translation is CAWSTEERSINEQFF.

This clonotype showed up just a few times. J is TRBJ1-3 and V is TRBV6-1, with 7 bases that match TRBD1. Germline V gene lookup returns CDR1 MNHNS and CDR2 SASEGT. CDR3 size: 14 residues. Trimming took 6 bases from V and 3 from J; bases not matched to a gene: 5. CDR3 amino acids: CASRRDRDGNTIYF. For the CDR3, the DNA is TGTGCCAGCAGAAGGGACAGAGATGGAAACACCATATATTTT.

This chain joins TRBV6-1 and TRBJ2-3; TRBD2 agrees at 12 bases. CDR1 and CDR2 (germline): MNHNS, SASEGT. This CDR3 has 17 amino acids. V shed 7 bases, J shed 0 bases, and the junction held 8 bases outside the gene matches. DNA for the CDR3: TGTGCCAGCATCAAAGGACTAGCGGGACTCAGCACAGATACGCAGTATTTT. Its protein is CASIKGLAGLSTDTQYF.

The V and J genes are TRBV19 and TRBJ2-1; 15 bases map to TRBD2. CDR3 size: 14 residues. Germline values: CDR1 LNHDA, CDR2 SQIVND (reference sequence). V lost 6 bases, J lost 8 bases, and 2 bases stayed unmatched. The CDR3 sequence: CASRRTSGRDEQFF. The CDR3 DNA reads TGTGCCAGTAGGAGGACTAGCGGGAGGGATGAGCAGTTCTTC.

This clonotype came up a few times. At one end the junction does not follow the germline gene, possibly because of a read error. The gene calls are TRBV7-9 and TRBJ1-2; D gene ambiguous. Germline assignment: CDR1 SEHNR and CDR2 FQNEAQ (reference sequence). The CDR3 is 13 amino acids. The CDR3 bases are TGTGCCAACAGCTCCAAGAGTCCCTATGGCTACACCTTC. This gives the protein CANSSKSPYGYTF.

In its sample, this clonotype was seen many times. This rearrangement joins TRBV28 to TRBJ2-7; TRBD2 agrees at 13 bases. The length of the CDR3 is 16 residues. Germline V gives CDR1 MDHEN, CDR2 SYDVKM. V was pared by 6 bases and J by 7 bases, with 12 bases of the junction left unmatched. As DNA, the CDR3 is TGTGCCAGCAGACGCCGGACTAGCGGGGGACCTAATGAGCAGTACTTC. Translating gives CASRRRTSGGPNEQYF.

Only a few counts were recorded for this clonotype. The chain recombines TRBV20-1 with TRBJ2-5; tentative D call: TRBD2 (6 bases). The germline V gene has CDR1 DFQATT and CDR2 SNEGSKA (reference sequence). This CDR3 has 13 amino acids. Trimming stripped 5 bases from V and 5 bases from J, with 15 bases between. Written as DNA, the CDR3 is TGCAGTGCTCCTCAACTAGCCGGGGAGACCCAGTACTTC. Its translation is CSAPQLAGETQYF.

In DNA form, the CDR3 reads TGTGCCAGCGGGAGACAGGGGGTCTCCTACGAGCAGTACTTC. This encodes CASGRQGVSYEQYF. This chain uses TRBV27 with TRBJ2-7; 9 bases agree with TRBD1. The CDR3 loop spans 14 amino acids. Trimming took 8 bases from V and 0 from J; bases not matched to a gene: 5. Germline V lookup: CDR1 MNHEY, CDR2 SMNVEV (reference sequence).

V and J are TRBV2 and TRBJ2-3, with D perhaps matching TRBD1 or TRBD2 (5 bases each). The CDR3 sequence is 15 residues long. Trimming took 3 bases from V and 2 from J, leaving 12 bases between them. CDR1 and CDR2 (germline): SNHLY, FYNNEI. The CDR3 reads CASSDRGRDTDTQYF. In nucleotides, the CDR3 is TGTGCCAGCAGTGATAGGGGCCGGGACACAGATACGCAGTATTTT. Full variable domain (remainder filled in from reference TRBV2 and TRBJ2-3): EPEVTQTPSHQVTQMGQEVILRCVPISNHLYFYWYRQILGQKVEFLVSFYNNEISEKSEIFDDQFSVERPDGSNFTLKIRSTKLEDSAMYFCASSDRGRDTDTQYFGPGTRLTVL.

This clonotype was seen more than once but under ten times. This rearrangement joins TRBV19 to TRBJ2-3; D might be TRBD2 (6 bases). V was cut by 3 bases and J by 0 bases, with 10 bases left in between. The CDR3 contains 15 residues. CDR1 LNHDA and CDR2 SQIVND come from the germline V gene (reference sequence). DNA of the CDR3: TGTGCCAGTAGTATTGGTGGGAGGAGCACAGATACGCAGTATTTT. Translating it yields CASSIGGRSTDTQYF. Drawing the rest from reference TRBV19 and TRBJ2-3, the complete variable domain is DGGITQSPKYLFRKEGQNVTLSCEQNLNHDAMYWYRQDPGQGLRLIYYSQIVNDFQKGDIAEGYSVSREKKESFPLTVTSAQKNPTAFYLCASSIGGRSTDTQYFGPGTRLTVL.

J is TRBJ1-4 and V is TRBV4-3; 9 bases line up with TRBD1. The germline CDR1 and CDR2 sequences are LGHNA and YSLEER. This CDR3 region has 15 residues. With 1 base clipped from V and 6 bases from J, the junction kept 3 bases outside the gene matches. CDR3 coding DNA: TGCGCCAGCAGCCAAGGGACAGGGGTGGATGAAAAACTGTTTTTT. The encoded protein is CASSQGTGVDEKLFF.

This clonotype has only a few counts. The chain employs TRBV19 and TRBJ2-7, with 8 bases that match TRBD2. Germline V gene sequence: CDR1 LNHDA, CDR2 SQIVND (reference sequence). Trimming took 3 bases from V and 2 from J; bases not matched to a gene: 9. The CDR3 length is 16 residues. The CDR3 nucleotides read TGTGCCAGTAGTATTTTCCCCAATAGCGGGGCCTACGAGCAGTACTTC. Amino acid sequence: CASSIFPNSGAYEQYF. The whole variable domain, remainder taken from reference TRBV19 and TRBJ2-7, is DGGITQSPKYLFRKEGQNVTLSCEQNLNHDAMYWYRQDPGQGLRLIYYSQIVNDFQKGDIAEGYSVSREKKESFPLTVTSAQKNPTAFYLCASSIFPNSGAYEQYFGPGTRLTVT.

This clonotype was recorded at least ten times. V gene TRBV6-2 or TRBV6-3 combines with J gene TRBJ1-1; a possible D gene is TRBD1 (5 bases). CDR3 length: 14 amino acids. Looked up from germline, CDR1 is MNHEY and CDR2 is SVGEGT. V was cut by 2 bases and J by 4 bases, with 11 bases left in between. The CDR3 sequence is CASSYLQGSTEAFF. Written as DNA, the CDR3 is TGTGCCAGCAGTTACCTTCAGGGATCCACTGAAGCTTTCTTT.

CDR3 sequence: CASSQDQARAYEQYF. CDR3 DNA: TGCGCCAGCAGCCAAGATCAAGCCAGGGCCTACGAGCAGTACTTC. V gene TRBV4-1 combines with J gene TRBJ2-7; tentatively, D is TRBD1 (5 bases). The CDR3 spans 15 residues. The V gene lost 0 bases and the J gene lost 2 bases, with 11 bases spanning the gap. Germline assignment: CDR1 MGHRA and CDR2 YSYEKL.

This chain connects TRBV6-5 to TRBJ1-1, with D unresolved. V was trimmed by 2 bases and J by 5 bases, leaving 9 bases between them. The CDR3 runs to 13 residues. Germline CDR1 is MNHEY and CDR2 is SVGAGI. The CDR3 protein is CASSYALGTEAFF. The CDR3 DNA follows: TGTGCCAGCAGTTACGCCCTGGGAACTGAAGCTTTCTTT.

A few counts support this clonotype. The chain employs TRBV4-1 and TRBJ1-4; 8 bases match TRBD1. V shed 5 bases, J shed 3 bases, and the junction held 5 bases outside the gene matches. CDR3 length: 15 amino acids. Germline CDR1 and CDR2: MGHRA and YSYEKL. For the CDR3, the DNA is TGCGCCAGCAGCTCAGGACAGGGCCCTAATGAAAAACTGTTTTTT. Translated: CASSSGQGPNEKLFF.

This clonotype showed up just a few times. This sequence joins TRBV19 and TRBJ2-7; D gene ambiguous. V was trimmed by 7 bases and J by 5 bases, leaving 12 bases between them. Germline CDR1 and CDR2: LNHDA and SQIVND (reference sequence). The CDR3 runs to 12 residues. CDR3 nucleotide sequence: TGTGCCAGTATTGTAAGGTCAGACGAGCAGTACTTC. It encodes CASIVRSDEQYF.

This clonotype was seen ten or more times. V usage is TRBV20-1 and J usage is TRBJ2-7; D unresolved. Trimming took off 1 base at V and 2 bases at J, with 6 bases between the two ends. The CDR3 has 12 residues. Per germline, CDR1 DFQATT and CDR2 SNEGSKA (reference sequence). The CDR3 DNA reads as TGCAGTGCTAGAGGACGGACCTACGAGCAGTACTTC. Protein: CSARGRTYEQYF.

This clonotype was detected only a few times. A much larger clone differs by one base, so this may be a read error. The DNA for the CDR3 is TGTGCCAGCAGCTACCGGACTAGCGGGGAGTGCCCCACAGATACGCAGTATTTT. It specifies CASSYRTSGECPTDTQYF. The rearrangement links TRBV13 to TRBJ2-3, with 12 bases lining up with TRBD2. V trimming: 4 bases; J trimming: 2 bases; junction bases outside the gene matches: 10. The germline gives CDR1 PRHDT, CDR2 FYEKMQ (reference sequence). CDR3 length: 18 amino acids.

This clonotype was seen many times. The CDR3 protein is CSVSTGSYEQYF. The CDR3, as DNA: TGCAGTGTCTCCACCGGCTCCTACGAGCAGTACTTC. The chain links TRBV20-1 to TRBJ2-7; D remains unclear. The germline CDR1 and CDR2 sequences are DFQATT and SNEGSKA (reference sequence). Trimming stripped 7 bases from V and 0 bases from J, with 10 bases between. The CDR3 length is 12 residues.

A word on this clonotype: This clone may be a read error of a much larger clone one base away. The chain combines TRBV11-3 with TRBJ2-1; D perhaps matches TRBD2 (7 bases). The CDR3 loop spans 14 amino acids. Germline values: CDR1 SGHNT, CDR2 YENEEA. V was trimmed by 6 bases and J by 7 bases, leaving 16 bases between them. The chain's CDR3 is CASRGGGPRNEQFF. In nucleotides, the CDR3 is TGTGCCAGCAGAGGCGGGGGCCCTCGGAATGAGCAGTTCTTC.

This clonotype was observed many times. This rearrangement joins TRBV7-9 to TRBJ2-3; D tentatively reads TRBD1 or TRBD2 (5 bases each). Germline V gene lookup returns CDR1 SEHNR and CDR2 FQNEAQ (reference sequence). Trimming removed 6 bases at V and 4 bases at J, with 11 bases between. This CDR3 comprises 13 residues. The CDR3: CASSQVGADTQYF. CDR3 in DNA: TGTGCCAGCAGTCAGGTGGGGGCAGATACGCAGTATTTT.

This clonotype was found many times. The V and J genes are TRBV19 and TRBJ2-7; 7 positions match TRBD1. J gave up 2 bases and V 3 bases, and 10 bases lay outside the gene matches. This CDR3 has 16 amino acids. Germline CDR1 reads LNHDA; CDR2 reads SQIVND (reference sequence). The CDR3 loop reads CASSMSAGGPAYEQYF. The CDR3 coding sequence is TGTGCCAGTAGTATGTCCGCAGGGGGTCCAGCCTACGAGCAGTACTTC.